Sequencing of this TCR beta chain was carried out in a study of blood T cell repertoires in COVID-19. Study-wide context: The United States, Italy and Spain provided the acute and convalescent COVID-19 samples. The analysed material was cDNA or gDNA that came from T cells, B-cell-depleted T cells, or PBMCs.

As handled by the study authors: Amplifying reference gene primers gave estimates of nucleated cell counts. Sequenced by immunoSEQ multiplex PCR; TCRdb stores in-frame clones only, minus some. For V, J and clone size, that table is used; D and trimming come from the DNA. The sample records roughly 130,000 clones, 80% to 85% being singletons. CDR1 is MNHEY, CDR2 SMNVEV, per germline (reference sequence). The CDR3 is 12 residues long. V lost 2 bases and J lost 8, with 9 bases in between. V usage is TRBV27 and J usage is TRBJ1-2; no firm D call. The TCR originated in a woman between 25 and 40 years old who had recovered from COVID-19. The material sequenced was peripheral blood. The CDR3 protein is CASSLAGLGYTF. The CDR3 DNA reads as TGTGCCAGCAGTTTAGCGGGTCTCGGCTACACCTTC.